The rows below give T cell receptor beta chains drawn from one sample of a study of OX40 agonist ivuxolimab in advanced cancers. The protocol was immunoSEQ multiplex PCR, while the TCRdb copy is restricted to in-frame clones and leaves out a portion. Among roughly 70,000 clones listed, roughly 90% were seen once. The sample was CD4+ or CD8+ T cells sorted from blood, taken in a trial of the OX40 agonist ivuxolimab. Source of these receptors: an adult with an advanced solid tumor such as melanoma, head and neck, liver or kidney cancer. Each CDR3 is given with its conserved first and last residue. A D gene is named only where the DNA matches it firmly. Size values are once, few and many counts, or a class for expanded clones, and some rows have none.

TRBD1,-,TRBJ2-3,TRBV19,CASTGTGRNMPQYF,TGTGCCAGTACTGGGACAGGGAGGAATATGCCGCAGTATTTT
-,-,TRBJ2-1,TRBV2,CASSELATYNEQFF,TGTGCCAGCAGTGAGCTAGCGACCTACAATGAGCAGTTCTTC
-,-,TRBJ1-5,TRBV27,CASSSRKGNQPQHF,TGTGCCAGCAGTTCAAGAAAGGGCAATCAGCCCCAGCATTTT
TRBD2,-,TRBJ2-3,TRBV27,CASWLAGVGDTQYF,TGTGCCAGCTGGCTAGCGGGAGTCGGAGATACGCAGTATTTT
TRBD1,-,TRBJ1-1,TRBV5-1,CASSYTGEGTEAFF,TGCGCCAGCAGCTATACAGGGGAGGGCACTGAAGCTTTCTTT
-,-,TRBJ2-4,TRBV5-5,CASSPTLGGDIQYF,TGTGCCAGCAGCCCAACATTAGGGGGGGACATTCAGTACTTC
-,-,TRBJ2-1,TRBV7-9,CASSLENYNEQFF,TGTGCCAGCAGCTTAGAAAACTACAATGAGCAGTTCTTC
-,-,TRBJ2-7,TRBV5-6,CASSLVPGYEQYF,TGTGCCAGCAGCTTGGTCCCCGGGTACGAGCAGTACTTC
-,-,TRBJ1-5,TRBV2,CASSFKGENQPQHF,TGTGCCAGCAGTTTTAAGGGTGAAAATCAGCCCCAGCATTTT
-,-,TRBJ2-7,TRBV5-4,CASSLGPPGNYEQYF,TGTGCCAGCAGCTTGGGGCCCCCCGGGAACTACGAGCAGTACTTC
TRBD1,-,TRBJ1-5,TRBV25-1,CASSKGTDSNQPQHF,TGTGCCAGCAGTAAAGGGACAGATTCTAATCAGCCCCAGCATTTT
TRBD1,-,TRBJ2-1,TRBV6-1,CASSGSGTGRNEQFF,TGTGCCAGCAGTGGTTCCGGGACAGGGAGGAATGAGCAGTTCTTC
-,-,TRBJ1-4,TRBV5-1,CASSPAGAGLNEKLFF,TGCGCCAGCAGCCCCGCAGGGGCAGGTCTTAATGAAAAACTGTTTTTT
-,-,TRBJ2-5,TRBV5-1,CASSLEEVAIQYF,TGCGCCAGCAGCTTGGAGGAGGTTGCAATCCAGTACTTC
-,-,TRBJ2-7,TRBV28,CASSRTAYEQYF,TGTGCCAGCAGTCGGACAGCCTACGAGCAGTACTTC
TRBD2,few,TRBJ2-7,TRBV5-1,CASRRTSGPSSYEQYF,TGCGCCAGCAGACGGACTAGCGGGCCCAGCTCCTACGAGCAGTACTTC
-,-,TRBJ2-2,TRBV7-3,CASSLSGGGNTGELFF,TGTGCCAGCAGCTTAAGCGGAGGGGGTAACACCGGGGAGCTGTTTTTT
TRBD2,once,TRBJ2-7,TRBV7-6,CASSLGTSGRPYEQYF,TGTGCCAGCAGCTTAGGTACTAGCGGGAGGCCCTACGAGCAGTACTTC
-,-,TRBJ1-4,TRBV19,CASKSQDVEKLFF,TGTGCCAGTAAGTCCCAGGACGTTGAAAAACTGTTTTTT
-,-,TRBJ2-1,TRBV5-1,CASSLAILTNEQFF,TGCGCCAGCAGCTTGGCGATACTGACCAATGAGCAGTTCTTC
-,-,TRBJ2-5,TRBV2,CASSGWVETQYF,TGTGCCAGCAGTGGCTGGGTAGAGACCCAGTACTTC
-,-,TRBJ2-1,TRBV10-3,CAISETVSGNEQFF,TGTGCCATCAGTGAAACCGTCTCAGGCAATGAGCAGTTCTTC
TRBD2,-,TRBJ2-3,TRBV19,CASSIDHASTSGNTDTQYF,TGTGCCAGTAGTATAGACCATGCTTCGACTAGCGGGAACACAGATACGCAGTATTTT
TRBD2,-,TRBJ2-1,TRBV14,CASSHAFSLAGGPGEQFF,TGTGCCAGCAGCCATGCCTTCTCCCTAGCGGGAGGGCCAGGTGAGCAGTTCTTC
TRBD2,-,TRBJ2-7,TRBV19,CASRGLAGGIYEQYF,TGTGCCAGCCGGGGCTTAGCGGGAGGAATCTACGAGCAGTACTTC
-,-,TRBJ2-7,TRBV19,CASSIRAAAPYEQYF,TGTGCCAGTAGTATCAGGGCAGCCGCGCCCTACGAGCAGTACTTC
TRBD1,-,TRBJ1-3,TRBV6-5,CASSGTGGGNTIYF,TGTGCCAGCAGTGGAACAGGGGGTGGAAACACCATATATTTT
-,-,TRBJ1-1,TRBV15,CATSRRDRPEAFF,TGTGCCACCAGCAGACGTGACAGACCTGAAGCTTTCTTT
-,-,TRBJ2-7,TRBV5-1,CASSLVSISEQYF,TGCGCCAGCAGCTTGGTGTCTATCTCAGAGCAGTACTTC
-,once,TRBJ2-4,TRBV2,CASSEQGALIQYF,TGTGCCAGCAGTGAACAGGGAGCGTTGATTCAGTACTTC
-,-,TRBJ1-2,TRBV2,CASSEVEVGYTF,TGTGCCAGCAGTGAAGTGGAGGTCGGCTACACCTTC
TRBD2,-,TRBJ2-7,TRBV20-1,CSALRGDEQYF,TGCAGTGCTCTCCGGGGGGACGAGCAGTACTTC
-,-,TRBJ2-2,TRBV18,CASSREMDGELFF,TGTGCCAGCTCACGAGAGATGGACGGGGAGCTGTTTTTT
TRBD2,-,TRBJ2-1,TRBV19,CASSGTSGNNEQFF,TGTGCCAGTAGTGGGACTAGCGGGAACAATGAGCAGTTCTTC
-,-,TRBJ2-5,TRBV5-4,CASRRYNRDWETQYF,TGTGCCAGCAGGCGGTACAACAGGGACTGGGAGACCCAGTACTTC
-,-,TRBJ2-5,TRBV28,CASSASGQETQYF,TGTGCCAGCAGTGCCTCGGGACAAGAGACCCAGTACTTC
-,once,TRBJ2-3,TRBV9,CASSPYLADTQYF,TGTGCCAGCAGCCCATACCTGGCAGATACGCAGTATTTT
-,-,TRBJ2-7,TRBV27,CASSLAGSRIWQYF,TGTGCCAGCAGTTTAGCGGGGAGTAGGATTTGGCAGTACTTC
-,-,TRBJ2-5,TRBV25-1,CASSEGGLPTLEETQYF,TGTGCCAGCAGTGAAGGAGGACTACCGACCCTGGAGGAGACCCAGTACTTC
TRBD2,-,TRBJ2-7,TRBV19,CASSEGLAGVGTPYEQYF,TGTGCCAGTAGTGAGGGACTAGCGGGAGTTGGTACCCCCTACGAGCAGTACTTC
-,-,TRBJ2-3,TRBV5-1,CASSEGGRRTDTQYF,TGCGCCAGCTCTGAGGGGGGGCGCCGCACAGATACGCAGTATTTT
-,-,TRBJ2-1,TRBV10-1,CASSPAGGQGLYNEQFF,TGCGCCAGCAGCCCCGCGGGGGGACAGGGACTTTACAATGAGCAGTTCTTC
-,-,TRBJ1-5,TRBV10-3,CAISLDVSNQPQHF,TGTGCCATCAGTTTGGACGTTAGCAATCAGCCCCAGCATTTT
TRBD1,-,TRBJ2-2,TRBV27,CASRPDRGWTGELFF,TGTGCCAGCAGACCTGACAGGGGTTGGACCGGGGAGCTGTTTTTT
-,-,TRBJ2-7,TRBV4-1,CASSRTGASVPYEQYF,TGCGCCAGCAGCCGCACCGGCGCTAGCGTACCCTACGAGCAGTACTTC
TRBD2,-,TRBJ2-3,TRBV7-3,CASSFSSGPTDTQYF,TGTGCCAGCAGCTTCTCTAGCGGTCCCACAGATACGCAGTATTTT
TRBD2,-,TRBJ2-7,TRBV5-1,CASSTNQAGAVNEQYF,TGCGCCAGCAGCACAAATCAAGCGGGGGCGGTCAACGAGCAGTACTTC